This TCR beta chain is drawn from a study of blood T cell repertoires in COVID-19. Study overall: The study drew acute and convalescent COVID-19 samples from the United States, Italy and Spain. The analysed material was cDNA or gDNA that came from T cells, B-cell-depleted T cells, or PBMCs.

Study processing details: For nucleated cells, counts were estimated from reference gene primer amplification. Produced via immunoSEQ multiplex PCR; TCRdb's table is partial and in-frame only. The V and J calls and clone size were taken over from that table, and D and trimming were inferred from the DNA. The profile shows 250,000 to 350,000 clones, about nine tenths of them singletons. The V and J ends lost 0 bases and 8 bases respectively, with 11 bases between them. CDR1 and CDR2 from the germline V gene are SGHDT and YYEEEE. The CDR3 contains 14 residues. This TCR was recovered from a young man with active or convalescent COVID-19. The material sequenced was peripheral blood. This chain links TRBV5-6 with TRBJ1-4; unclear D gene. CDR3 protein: CASSLDMHKEKLFF. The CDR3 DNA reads TGTGCCAGCAGCTTGGATATGCACAAGGAAAAACTGTTTTTT.